Listed here are 7 T cell receptor beta chains from one sample, sequenced in a study of molecular identifiers for immune sequencing clone quantification. Each CDR3 protein gets one entry after TCRdb re-called the PCR reads with MiXCR. The table lists about 510,000 distinct CDR3 sequences, about a fifth of them singletons, with approximately 0.8% in the top ten. Sequencing input: naive CD8+ T cells from blood, with Jurkat cell RNA spiked in. Subset in this sample: FACS-sorted CD8+CD4-CCR7+CD45RA+ naive T cells. These receptors were taken from a human donor in good health. Some libraries in this study had Jurkat cell RNA spiked in.

The J gene is TRBJ1-5, the V gene TRBV6-2 or TRBV6-3; D unclear. Germline CDR1 and CDR2: MNHEY and SVGEGT. CDR3 length equals 18 residues. V was shortened by 5 bases and J by 0 bases, with 20 bases between the two germline ends. The CDR3 loop is CASSPANRGGYSNQPQHF. In DNA, the CDR3 is TGTGCCAGCAGTCCCGCCAATCGGGGTGGCTATAGCAATCAGCCCCAGCATTTT.

This chain links TRBV4-1 with TRBJ1-1, with D possibly TRBD1 on 6 matching bases. The germline V and J ends were trimmed by 4 bases and 1 base, with 10 bases remaining between them. In germline, CDR1 is MGHRA, CDR2 YSYEKL. This CDR3 comprises 14 residues. The CDR3 DNA reads as TGCGCCAGCAGCCCAGTGGACAGGAACACTGAAGCTTTCTTT. Its protein is CASSPVDRNTEAFF.

This chain connects TRBV2 to TRBJ2-1; the match to TRBD2 covers 12 bases. The CDR3 is made up of 16 amino acids. The V gene's germline CDR1 is SNHLY and CDR2 FYNNEI. The V gene end was trimmed by 7 bases and the J gene end by 0 bases; junction bases not matched to a gene: 4. In DNA form, the CDR3 reads TGTGCCAGCATCACTAGCGGGGGGCTCTCCTACAATGAGCAGTTCTTC. This translates into CASITSGGLSYNEQFF.

The sample holds many counts of this clonotype. V usage is TRBV4-3 and J usage is TRBJ2-7, with 13 positions matching TRBD2. The J segment lost 4 bases and the V segment lost 1 base, leaving 7 bases of the junction unmatched. Looked up from germline, CDR1 is LGHNA and CDR2 is YSLEER. The CDR3 is 17 amino acids. CDR3 residues: CASSQGTQGLAGYEQYF. The CDR3 bases are TGCGCCAGCAGCCAAGGTACCCAGGGACTAGCGGGGTACGAGCAGTACTTC.

Concerning this clonotype: A much larger clonotype is one base distant, so this may be a read error. This chain uses TRBV7-2 with TRBJ1-6; D remains unclear. Germline loops: CDR1 SGHTA, CDR2 FQGNSA. V lost 11 bases, J lost 0 bases, and 20 bases lay in between. The length of the CDR3 is 17 residues. The CDR3 here is CAGTLLGGFSYNSPLHF. The CDR3 DNA sequence: TGTGCCGGCACCCTACTTGGAGGGTTCTCCTATAATTCACCCCTCCACTTT.

This clonotype came up many times. The V and J genes are TRBV7-6 and TRBJ2-1; 8 bases align to TRBD2. This CDR3 has 15 amino acids. The V and J ends lost 1 base and 4 bases, in that order; junction bases with no gene match: 3. The V gene's germline CDR1 is SGHVS and CDR2 FNYEAQ. In DNA form, the CDR3 reads TGTGCCAGCAGCTTAGACCGGGGGGGTTACAATGAGCAGTTCTTC. As protein: CASSLDRGGYNEQFF. Looking up the rest from reference TRBV7-6 and TRBJ2-1 gives the full variable domain: GAGVSQSPRYKVTKRGQDVALRCDPISGHVSLYWYRQALGQGPEFLTYFNYEAQQDKSGLPNDRFSAERPEGSISTLTIQRTEQRDSAMYRCASSLDRGGYNEQFFGPGTRLTVL.

This clonotype was recorded a few times. The chain joins TRBV12-3 or TRBV12-4 to TRBJ2-1; maybe TRBD2 (6 bases). The CDR3 sequence is 15 residues long. Trimming took 3 bases from V and 6 from J, leaving 15 bases between them. This CDR3 is CASSFLGTAINEQFF. CDR3 DNA sequence: TGTGCCAGCAGTTTCTTGGGGACTGCAATCAATGAGCAGTTCTTC.